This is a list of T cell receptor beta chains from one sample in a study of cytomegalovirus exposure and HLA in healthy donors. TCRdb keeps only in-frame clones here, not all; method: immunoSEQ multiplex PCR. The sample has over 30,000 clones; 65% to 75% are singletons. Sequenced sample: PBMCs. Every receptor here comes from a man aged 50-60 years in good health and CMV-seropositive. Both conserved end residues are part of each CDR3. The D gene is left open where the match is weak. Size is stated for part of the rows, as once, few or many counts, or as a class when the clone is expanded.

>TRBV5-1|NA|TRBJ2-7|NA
TGCGCCAGCAGCACGGGACACTCCTACGAGCAGTACTTC
CASSTGHSYEQYF
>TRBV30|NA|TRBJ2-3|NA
TGTGCCTGGCATCTACAGGGAACAGATACGCAGTATTTT
CAWHLQGTDTQYF
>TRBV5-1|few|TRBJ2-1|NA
TGCGCCAGCAGCTTGGAAATCCTCTATGAGCAGTTCTTC
CASSLEILYEQFF
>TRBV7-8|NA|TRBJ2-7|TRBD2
TGTGCCAGCAGCCCCTCGTCTAGCGGGATAATCCCCCACTACGAGCAGTACTTC
CASSPSSSGIIPHYEQYF
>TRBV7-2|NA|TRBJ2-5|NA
TGTGCCAGCAGCTATCCAGTCGGCCGGGTGGAGACCCAGTACTTC
CASSYPVGRVETQYF
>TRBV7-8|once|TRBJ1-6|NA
TGTGCCAGCAGCTTAAGTCGGCTTCCGGTTGGGGGGAATTCTAATTCACCCCTCCACTTT
CASSLSRLPVGGNSNSPLHF
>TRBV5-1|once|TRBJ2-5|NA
TGCGCCAGCAGCTGGGACTCCCAAGAGACCCAGTACTTC
CASSWDSQETQYF
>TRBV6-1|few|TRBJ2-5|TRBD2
TGTGCCAGCAGAGCGGGGGGGCCCCAAGAGACCCAGTACTTC
CASRAGGPQETQYF
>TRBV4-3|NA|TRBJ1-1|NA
TGCGCCAGCAGCCAGAGGAGGAACACTGAAGCTTTCTTT
CASSQRRNTEAFF
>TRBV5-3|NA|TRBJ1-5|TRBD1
TGTGCCAGAAGCTTGGGGAGACAGGGGGCTGAGCATCAGCCCCAGCATTTT
CARSLGRQGAEHQPQHF
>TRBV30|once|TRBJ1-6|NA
TGTGCCTGGAGCCCGGGACATACAGACTCACCCCTCCACTTT
CAWSPGHTDSPLHF
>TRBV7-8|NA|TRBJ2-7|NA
TGTGCCAGCAGCTTAAGTGAACGTGCGGTCGAGCAGTACTTC
CASSLSERAVEQYF
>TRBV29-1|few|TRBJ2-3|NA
TGCAGCGTTGGCCCGGGTCTTCCCCTCCCAGATACGCAGTATTTT
CSVGPGLPLPDTQYF
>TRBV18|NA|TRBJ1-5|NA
TGTGCCAGCTCACTTCAGGGGAGTAGCAATCAGCCCCAGCATTTT
CASSLQGSSNQPQHF
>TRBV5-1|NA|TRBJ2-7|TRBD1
TGCGCCAGCAGCTGGGACAGCTCCTACGAGCAGTACTTC
CASSWDSSYEQYF
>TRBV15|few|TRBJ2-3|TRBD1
TGTGCCACCAGCAGTACAGGGGGCGAGACTCTAGATACGCAGTATTTT
CATSSTGGETLDTQYF
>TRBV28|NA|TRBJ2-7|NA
TGTGCCAGCACCCTAGCCGAGGGCTTCCGGCAGTACTTC
CASTLAEGFRQYF
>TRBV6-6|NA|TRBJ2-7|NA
TGTGCCAGCAGGAGGGACAAGAGCTCCTACGAGCAGTACTTC
CASRRDKSSYEQYF
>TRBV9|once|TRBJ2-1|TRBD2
TGTGCCAGCAGCGTAGAGATGAGCGGGGTCGAGCAGTTCTTC
CASSVEMSGVEQFF
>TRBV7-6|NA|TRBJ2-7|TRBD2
TGTGCCAGCAGCCATTCTCGACTAGCGGGGAGCTACGAGCAGTACTTC
CASSHSRLAGSYEQYF
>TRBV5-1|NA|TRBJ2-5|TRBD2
TGCGCCAGCACCTGGTCGGGAGGAGAGACCCAGTACTTC
CASTWSGGETQYF
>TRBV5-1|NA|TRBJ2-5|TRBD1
TGCGCCAGCAGCCCCCTGACAGGGGACCAAGAGACCCAGTACTTC
CASSPLTGDQETQYF
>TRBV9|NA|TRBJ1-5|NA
TGTGCCAGCAGCCCCGGGATGGTCGTTTGGCCCCAGCATTTT
CASSPGMVVWPQHF
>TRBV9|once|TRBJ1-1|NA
TGTGCCAGCAGCGTGCAGGACTACACTGAAGCTTTCTTT
CASSVQDYTEAFF
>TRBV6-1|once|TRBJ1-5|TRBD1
TGTGCCAGCAGTGGGGGACAGAATCAGCCCCAGCATTTT
CASSGGQNQPQHF
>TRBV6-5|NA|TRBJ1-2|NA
TGTGCCAGCAGTCCAGACAGGACCTATGGCTACACCTTC
CASSPDRTYGYTF
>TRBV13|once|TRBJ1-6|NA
TGTGCCAGCAGCTTAGGACAGGCGAATTCACCCCTCCACTTT
CASSLGQANSPLHF
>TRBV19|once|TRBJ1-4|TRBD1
TGTGCCAGTAGGGGACAGTATGAAAAACTGTTTTTT
CASRGQYEKLFF
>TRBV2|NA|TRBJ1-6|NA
TGTGCCAGCAGCCTACGGAATTCACCCCTCCACTTT
CASSLRNSPLHF
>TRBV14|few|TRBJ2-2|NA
TGTGCCAGCAGCCCCGACACCGGGGAGCTGTTTTTT
CASSPDTGELFF
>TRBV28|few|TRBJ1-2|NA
TGTGCCAGCAGTTTAGGAGGGCGTCCTAACTATGGCTACACCTTC
CASSLGGRPNYGYTF
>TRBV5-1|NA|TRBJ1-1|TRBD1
TGCGCCAGCAGCTACGGGACAGGGGGCGCGAACACTGAAGCTTTCTTT
CASSYGTGGANTEAFF
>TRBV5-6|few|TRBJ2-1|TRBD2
TGTGCCAGCAGCTCTAGCGGGGGGGAGCAGTTCTTC
CASSSSGGEQFF
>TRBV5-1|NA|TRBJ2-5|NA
TGCGCCAGCAGCTTCCGGGACAACCAAGAGACCCAGTACTTC
CASSFRDNQETQYF
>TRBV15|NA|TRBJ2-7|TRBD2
TGTGCCACCAGCAGCCAACTAGCGGGAGACGAGCAGTACTTC
CATSSQLAGDEQYF
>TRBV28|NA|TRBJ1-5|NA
TGTGCCAGCAGTGAACAACAGCGGGGAAGATACACGCGACCTTCGCATCAGCCCCAGCATTTT
CASSEQQRGRYTRPSHQPQHF
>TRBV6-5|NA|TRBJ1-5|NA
TGTGCCAGCAGTTCCACCGGAGGGGTTAGCAATCAGCCCCAGCATTTT
CASSSTGGVSNQPQHF
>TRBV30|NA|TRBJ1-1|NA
TGTGCCTGGAGGGTGGACATACGGAACACTGAAGCTTTCTTT
CAWRVDIRNTEAFF
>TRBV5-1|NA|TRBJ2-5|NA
TGCGCCAGCAGCTTGAGCGGTTGGGCGGGACGACCAGAAGAGACCCAGTACTTC
CASSLSGWAGRPEETQYF
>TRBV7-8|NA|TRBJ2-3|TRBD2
TGTGCCAGCAGCTTCATGGGAATAGCGGGTGGGGGTGGTACGCAGTATTTT
CASSFMGIAGGGGTQYF
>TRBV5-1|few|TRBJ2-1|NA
TGCGCCAGCAGCTTGGGACAACCTTACAATGAGCAGTTCTTC
CASSLGQPYNEQFF